A selection of T cell receptor beta chains follows, all from one sample in a study of blood T cells in healthy people across ages. In TCRdb, the 5' RACE reads were re-called with MiXCR into one record per CDR3 protein. The repertoire holds around 1,100,000 distinct CDR3 sequences, with less than 45% as singletons. Sequencing was carried out using blood. These receptor sequences come from a man aged 18 to 35 in good health. The conserved cysteine and the conserved F or W are not part of the CDR3 here. Not all rows give a size; the values are once, few, many and, for expanded clones, a class.

clone size	V gene	J gene	CDR3 protein
few	TRBV6-1	TRBJ2-1	ASSRTFRAGVYNEQF
NA	TRBV7-9	TRBJ1-2	ASSPPGVGVSAGYT
few	TRBV27	TRBJ2-3	ASSLRGRDIDTQY
few	TRBV20-1	TRBJ2-3	SARPGQGGLDTQY
NA	TRBV28	TRBJ2-3	TSSLAGGMTDTQY
NA	TRBV7-2	TRBJ2-7	ASSLWSNGYEQY
few	TRBV7-9	TRBJ2-3	ASSFLPATDTQY
NA	TRBV6-2/TRBV6-3	TRBJ1-1	ASSYRPVNTEAF
NA	TRBV6-1	TRBJ1-3	ATHIRRGPGNTIY
NA	TRBV12-3/TRBV12-4	TRBJ2-3	ASSNDRAISQNTDTQY
many	TRBV11-2	TRBJ2-1	ASSTYLAARDEQF
NA	TRBV7-2	TRBJ2-1	ASNLGGFPYEQF
NA	TRBV24-1	TRBJ2-5	ATQGTSGETQY
NA	TRBV5-1	TRBJ2-5	ASSLYGGSDQETQY
NA	TRBV29-1	TRBJ1-1	SVSQGDTEAF
NA	TRBV7-2	TRBJ2-3	ASSLEIERGGLADTQY
NA	TRBV29-1	TRBJ2-2	SVQGVGNTGELF
many	TRBV10-3	TRBJ2-5	AIRGTSPETQY
few	TRBV4-1	TRBJ1-2	ASSQVVRGAHYGYT
few	TRBV24-1	TRBJ2-3	ATSAVSGTSGASTDTQY
NA	TRBV28	TRBJ1-1	ASSLWRSNTEAF
NA	TRBV24-1	TRBJ2-3	ATSVGATSTDTQY
NA	TRBV13	TRBJ2-5	ASSLGPIRETQY
NA	TRBV2	TRBJ1-1	ASSEGTGPLGLGNTEAF
NA	TRBV28	TRBJ1-1	ASSFPLGYQGTEAF
NA	TRBV28	TRBJ1-5	ASRERYNQPQH
few	TRBV5-6	TRBJ1-2	ASSSRAGGYT
few	TRBV20-1	TRBJ2-3	SAGSGDRGITDTQY
few	TRBV28	TRBJ1-1	ASRQQGGNTEAF
few	TRBV12-3/TRBV12-4	TRBJ2-1	ASSLFRGRNEQF
NA	TRBV5-1	TRBJ1-1	ASSLRGAGEAF
NA	TRBV6-2/TRBV6-3	TRBJ2-4	ASSYAGTGGDIQY
few	TRBV2	TRBJ1-5	ASSELRFKGKVQPQH
NA	TRBV7-2	TRBJ2-2	ASSLVGFGTERTGELF
few	TRBV20-1	TRBJ2-3	SARRPSGVGDTQY
few	TRBV27	TRBJ1-1	ASSPRQRMNTEAF
NA	TRBV12-3/TRBV12-4	TRBJ1-5	ASSHDRGDQPQH
NA	TRBV6-5	TRBJ2-3	ASSYEPRGTDTQY
NA	TRBV2	TRBJ2-3	ASVDHSRDTQY
NA	TRBV6-6	TRBJ1-4	ASSYRPNEKLF
NA	TRBV7-2	TRBJ1-6	ASSPQAEMNSPLH
NA	TRBV12-3/TRBV12-4	TRBJ1-1	ASRTGFEAF